The source of this T cell receptor (beta chain) is a study of blood T cell repertoires in COVID-19. Study-level background: Whether acute or convalescent, the COVID-19 samples came from the United States, Italy and Spain.

TCRdb's copy holds only in-frame clones and misses some; the assay was immunoSEQ multiplex PCR. This sample has roughly 200,000 clones; 65% to 90% occur once, and the top ten carry more than 4%. Clinical history as reported by participants underpinned cohort assignment. Trimming removed 8 bases from V and 5 bases from J; junction bases left unmatched: 17. This CDR3 is 16 amino acids long. Looked up from germline, CDR1 is KGHSH and CDR2 is LQKENI. The receptor comes from a woman aged 55-70 years with acute COVID-19. Sequenced sample: PBMCs or T cells enriched from blood (not recorded which). This chain uses TRBV18 with TRBJ2-5, with 7 bases lining up with TRBD1. CDR3 region: CASTRQGIVGAETQYF. The CDR3 DNA is TGTGCCAGCACTCGACAGGGAATAGTGGGTGCGGAGACCCAGTACTTC.